The 5 T cell receptor beta chains given below trace back to one sample, sequenced in a study of breast tumors, draining lymph nodes, adjacent tissues (dated by TCRdb to the mid-2010s). Libraries were built with multiplex PCR. Reads for this sample came from an Illumina HiSeq 2000. In-frame beta chains were kept once TCRdb had trimmed the public reads at Q25 with fastp and called clones with MiXCR. Every distinct CDR3 protein forms one entry, paired with its most common genes and DNA. The sample yields approximately 52,000 distinct CDR3 sequences; less than 55% were counted once. The ten largest clones take up about 11% of the sample. The sequenced material came from breast tumor tissue. These receptor sequences come from a female donor with breast cancer. Some clones in this sample may be carry-over from other donors' samples.

This clonotype was seen more than once but under ten times. The V call is TRBV12-3 or TRBV12-4, the J call TRBJ2-7; D is uncertain. The CDR3 covers 13 residues. V was shortened by 6 bases and J by 2 bases, with 11 bases between the two germline ends. CDR3 in amino acids: CASSMTGPYEQYF. The CDR3 DNA reads as TGTGCCAGCAGCATGACTGGCCCCTACGAGCAGTACTTC.

This clonotype was recorded at least ten times. The V call is TRBV20-1, the J call TRBJ2-7; 7 bases line up with TRBD1. Germline V gene data show CDR1 as DFQATT and CDR2 as SNEGSKA (reference sequence). The CDR3 sequence is 16 residues long. V dropped 4 bases and J dropped 0; count of bases not matched to a gene: 12. The CDR3 reads CSANRGTAITSYEQYF. CDR3 coding DNA: TGCAGTGCTAACCGTGGGACAGCTATAACCTCCTACGAGCAGTACTTC.

This clonotype was picked up many times. This chain uses TRBV3-1 with TRBJ1-6; 9 nucleotides match TRBD1. J was trimmed by 9 bases and V by 1 base; bases with no gene match: 13. Germline V gene lookup returns CDR1 LGHDT and CDR2 YNNKEL (reference sequence). The length of the CDR3 is 18 residues. The CDR3 here is CASSQGWTGTGLGSPLHF. The CDR3 region has the DNA TGTGCCAGCAGCCAAGGATGGACCGGGACAGGGTTAGGTTCACCCCTCCACTTT. Full variable domain (missing parts from reference TRBV3-1 and TRBJ1-6): DTAVSQTPKYLVTQMGNDKSIKCEQNLGHDTMYWYKQDSKKFLKIMFSYNNKELIINETVPNRFSPKSPDKAHLNLHINSLELGDSAVYFCASSQGWTGTGLGSPLHFGNGTRLTVT.

This clonotype rates as medium-sized. The V gene is TRBV7-9, the J gene TRBJ2-5, with D possibly being TRBD1 (6 bases). This CDR3 comprises 19 residues. V was cut by 5 bases and J by 5 bases, with 30 bases left in between. Germline V gene lookup returns CDR1 SEHNR and CDR2 FQNEAQ (reference sequence). CDR3 loop: CASSLIYGRSGRGGETQYF. The CDR3 DNA is TGTGCCAGCAGCCTCATATATGGCCGGTCGGGACGAGGGGGTGAGACCCAGTACTTC.

This clonotype showed up many times. The rearrangement uses TRBV7-8 and TRBJ2-7; D perhaps matches TRBD1 (6 bases). The CDR3 is 19 amino acids. Trimming stripped 1 base from V and 5 bases from J, with 27 bases between. Germline loops: CDR1 SGHVS, CDR2 FQNEAQ. The CDR3 sequence: CASSLVFGSYTGFRDEQYF. As DNA, the CDR3 is TGTGCCAGCAGCTTAGTCTTCGGTAGCTACACAGGGTTCCGCGACGAGCAGTACTTC.